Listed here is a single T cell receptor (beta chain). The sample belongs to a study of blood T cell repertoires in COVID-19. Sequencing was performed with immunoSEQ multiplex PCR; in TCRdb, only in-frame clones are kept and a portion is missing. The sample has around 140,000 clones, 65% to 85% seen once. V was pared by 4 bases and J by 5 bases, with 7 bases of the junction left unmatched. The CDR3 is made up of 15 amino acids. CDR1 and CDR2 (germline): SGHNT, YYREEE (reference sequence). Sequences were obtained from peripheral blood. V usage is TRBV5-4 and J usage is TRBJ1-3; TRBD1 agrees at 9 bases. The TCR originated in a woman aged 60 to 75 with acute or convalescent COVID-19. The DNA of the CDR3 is TGTGCCAGCAGCCGGGTGGGACAGGGAAGAAACACCATATATTTT. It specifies CASSRVGQGRNTIYF. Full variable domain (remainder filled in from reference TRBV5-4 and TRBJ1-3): ETGVTQSPTHLIKTRGQQVTLRCSSQSGHNTVSWYQQALGQGPQFIFQYYREEENGRGNFPPRFSGLQFPNYSSELNVNALELDDSALYLCASSRVGQGRNTIYFGEGSWLTVV.